This TCR beta chain comes out of a study of regulatory T cells in long-lasting Graves disease. In the study overall: Persistent Graves' disease denoted over 5 years of antithyroid drugs plus positive TSH receptor antibodies. Study-wide points: Persistent Graves' patients had lower TCR diversity than newly diagnosed ones. Repertoires from persistent disease leaned toward TRBV28, TRBJ1-2 and TRBJ2-5.

Time point described: persistent/refractory GD, antithyroid drugs over 5 years with positive TRAb. Following extraction of RNA from PBMCs, that RNA was used to make the TCR library. A blood draw put roughly 10 milliliters of peripheral blood into EDTA tubes. Comment on this clonotype: Antigen unknown.

This CDR3 is 16 amino acids long. Germline V lookup: CDR1 SGHVS, CDR2 FNYEAQ. V was pared by 2 bases and J by 7 bases, with 11 bases of the junction left unmatched. Arm-PCR of CDR3 regions and iRepertoire HTBI primers were the basis on which TCR beta libraries were built. TCRdb ran MiXCR on the multiplex PCR reads and lists one entry per CDR3 protein. The table shows fewer than 400,000 distinct CDR3 sequences, with roughly 20% occurring only once. Sequenced here: peripheral blood mononuclear cells (PBMCs), sampled when the disease was refractory, from a patient treated with antithyroid drugs. V usage is TRBV7-6 and J usage is TRBJ2-5, with 9 bases matching TRBD2. The receptor's source is a female donor with Graves disease. For the CDR3, the DNA is TGTGCCAGCAGCTTATTCAAGCGGGAGGCCGCTCGGACCCAGTACTTC. Amino acid sequence: CASSLFKREAARTQYF. Based on the CDR3 plus reference TRBV7-6 and TRBJ2-5, the full variable domain is GAGVSQSPRYKVTKRGQDVALRCDPISGHVSLYWYRQALGQGPEFLTYFNYEAQQDKSGLPNDRFSAERPEGSISTLTIQRTEQRDSAMYRCASSLFKREAARTQYFGPGTRLLVL.